Below, 26 T cell receptor beta chains from the same sample are listed, as sequenced in a study of blood T cell repertoires in COVID-19. Generated by immunoSEQ multiplex PCR, the TCRdb table keeps only in-frame clones and is missing some. This sample yields over 20,000 clones, of which roughly 91% are seen a single time; 15% to 20% belongs to the top ten. The sequenced sample was peripheral blood. The receptors shown here come from a man between 65 and 85 years old with active COVID-19.

The V call is TRBV15, the J call TRBJ1-4, with 7 bases that match TRBD1. Germline CDR1 and CDR2: LNHNV and YYDKDF (reference sequence). CDR3 length: 16 residues. The V segment lost 0 bases and the J segment 4 bases; nucleotides outside the gene matches: 5. The DNA for the CDR3 is TGTGCCACCAGCAGAGAGCTAGGGACAGTTAATGAAAAACTGTTTTTT. It translates to CATSRELGTVNEKLFF.

The genes are TRBV14 and TRBJ2-7; 8 nucleotides align to TRBD1. CDR3 length: 14 residues. Germline V gene data show CDR1 as SGHDN and CDR2 as FVKESK. V lost 1 base, J lost 6 bases, and 5 bases stayed unmatched. The CDR3 DNA is TGTGCCAGCAGCCAAGTCAGGGGGCATTCCGAGCAGTACTTC. It encodes CASSQVRGHSEQYF.

J is TRBJ2-1 and V is TRBV7-6; 8 bases are shared with TRBD2. The CDR3 length is 17 residues. The germline CDR1 and CDR2 sequences are SGHVS and FNYEAQ. J was trimmed by 6 bases and V by 5 bases; bases with no gene match: 15. In DNA, the CDR3 is TGTGCCAGCAGCCTACAAGCAGCGGGAGTGTGGGGCAATGAGCAGTTCTTC. As protein: CASSLQAAGVWGNEQFF.

The genes are TRBV5-8 and TRBJ2-1; D unresolved. The CDR3 extends over 13 amino acids. Trimming cost V 4 bases and J 9 bases, with 14 bases left between them. Germline CDR1 reads SGHTS; CDR2 reads YDEGEE. The CDR3 region has the DNA TGTGCCAGCAGCCTCCTCTCTGCCGGTGAGCAGTTCTTC. Translation: CASSLLSAGEQFF.

CDR3 protein: CASRSAGHYYSPLHF. The CDR3 nucleotides read TGTGCCAGTAGAAGTGCCGGACACTACTATTCACCCCTCCACTTT. This chain joins TRBV19 and TRBJ1-6; D may be TRBD1 (5 bases). This CDR3 has 15 residues. Germline V lookup: CDR1 LNHDA, CDR2 SQIVND (reference sequence). V lost 6 bases and J 8 bases, leaving 17 bases between the germline ends. The whole variable domain, filled in from reference TRBV19 and TRBJ1-6, reads DGGITQSPKYLFRKEGQNVTLSCEQNLNHDAMYWYRQDPGQGLRLIYYSQIVNDFQKGDIAEGYSVSREKKESFPLTVTSAQKNPTAFYLCASRSAGHYYSPLHFGNGTRLTVT.

The chain is built from TRBV19 and TRBJ2-5; tentative D call: TRBD2 (7 bases). The germline V gene encodes CDR1 LNHDA and CDR2 SQIVND (reference sequence). The CDR3 runs to 16 residues. Trimming left V 5 bases short and J 5 bases short, with 21 bases between. The CDR3 DNA reads TGTGCCAGTAGTCCTCGTGGAGGGGGGGCTCGGGAGACCCAGTACTTC. It codes for CASSPRGGGARETQYF.

This chain links TRBV18 with TRBJ1-2; maybe TRBD1 (6 bases). The CDR3 length is 16 residues. Between the trimmed V and J ends, which lost 6 bases and 0 bases, there was a span of 17 bases. Germline assignment: CDR1 KGHSH and CDR2 LQKENI. CDR3 region: CASSFNRATANYGYTF. The CDR3, as DNA: TGTGCCAGCTCCTTCAACAGGGCCACAGCTAACTATGGCTACACCTTC.

This clone was recorded once. CDR3 in DNA: TGTGCCAGCAGCCAAGAGGCCAAGGGCTACACCTTC. This translates into CASSQEAKGYTF. V usage is TRBV14 and J usage is TRBJ1-2; no firm D call. The CDR3 totals 12 residues. Germline V gene sequence: CDR1 SGHDN, CDR2 FVKESK. V gave up 0 bases and J gave up 8 bases, with 7 bases separating them.

The rearrangement joins TRBV5-1 to TRBJ2-1; 13 nucleotides line up with TRBD2. Per the germline V gene, CDR1 is SGHRS and CDR2 is YFSETQ. V lost 4 bases and J lost 7; bases outside the gene matches: 8. The CDR3 has 16 residues. CDR3 residues: CASSPILAGGENEQFF. The DNA for the CDR3 is TGCGCCAGCAGCCCAATACTAGCGGGAGGGGAGAATGAGCAGTTCTTC.

This CDR3 reads CASSQVVGGLTDTQYF. The CDR3 DNA sequence: TGTGCCAGCAGCCAAGTCGTGGGGGGACTCACAGATACGCAGTATTTT. The chain is built from TRBV4-2 and TRBJ2-3; the D gene is possibly TRBD2 (6 bases). Trimming stripped 1 base from V and 2 bases from J, with 13 bases between. Germline V gives CDR1 LGHNA, CDR2 YNFKEQ. The CDR3 length is 16 residues.

This chain uses TRBV6-5 with TRBJ1-1; no definite D call. CDR1 and CDR2 from the germline V gene are MNHEY and SVGAGI. This CDR3 region has 13 residues. Trimming shortened V by 4 bases and J by 1 base, and 7 bases separated the two germline ends. Here the CDR3 reads CASSWSENTEAFF. CDR3 DNA sequence: TGTGCCAGCAGTTGGAGCGAGAACACTGAAGCTTTCTTT.

CDR3 region: CASSTRTGTDTQYF. CDR3 nucleotides: TGTGCCAGCAGCACAAGGACAGGCACAGATACGCAGTATTTT. The rearrangement uses TRBV11-3 and TRBJ2-3, with a possible D match to TRBD1 (6 bases). V lost 5 bases and J 1 base, leaving 10 bases between the germline ends. The CDR3 consists of 14 residues. CDR1 is SGHNT and CDR2 is YENEEA in the germline V gene. The full variable domain, its missing parts supplied by reference TRBV11-3 and TRBJ2-3, is EAGVVQSPRYKIIEKKQPVAFWCNPISGHNTLYWYLQNLGQGPELLIRYENEEAVDDSQLPKDRFSAERLKGVDSTLKIQPAELGDSAVYLCASSTRTGTDTQYFGPGTRLTVL.

This chain connects TRBV3-1 (or the pseudogene TRBV3-2) to TRBJ2-5; a possible D gene is TRBD2 (5 bases). Germline assignment: CDR1 LGHDT and CDR2 YNNKEL (reference sequence). CDR3 length equals 15 residues. Deletions cut 0 bases from V and 0 bases from J, with 8 bases between. Written as DNA, the CDR3 is TGTGCCAGCAGCCAAGATGCGGGCTACCAAGAGACCCAGTACTTC. Translated: CASSQDAGYQETQYF.

V is TRBV13 and J is TRBJ2-7; 7 nucleotides match TRBD1. CDR3 size: 15 residues. Germline V gives CDR1 PRHDT, CDR2 FYEKMQ (reference sequence). V was pared by 5 bases and J by 0 bases, with 7 bases of the junction left unmatched. For the CDR3, the DNA is TGTGCCAGCAGCCGAGCACAGGGGAGCTCCTACGAGCAGTACTTC. Encoded protein: CASSRAQGSSYEQYF.

The chain uses TRBV28 and TRBJ2-1; D unresolved. V was shortened by 8 bases and J by 0 bases, with 14 bases between the two germline ends. Germline loops: CDR1 MDHEN, CDR2 SYDVKM. This CDR3 has 15 amino acids. For the CDR3, the DNA is TGTGCCAGCGTGGATCCGTCGGGCTCCTACAATGAGCAGTTCTTC. This translates into CASVDPSGSYNEQFF.

The V call is TRBV7-2, the J call TRBJ2-7, with 7 positions matching TRBD2. This CDR3 has 16 amino acids. After removal of 1 base from V and 1 base from J, the junction contained 7 bases not matched to a gene. The germline V gene encodes CDR1 SGHTA and CDR2 FQGNSA. This CDR3 is CASSLDGGGSSYEQYF. CDR3 nucleotides: TGTGCCAGCAGCTTAGACGGAGGCGGGAGTTCCTACGAGCAGTACTTC.

The chain recombines TRBV5-6 with TRBJ2-6; no reliable D call. The CDR3 consists of 15 residues. V shed 4 bases and J shed 0 bases, with 8 bases lying between them. Looked up from germline, CDR1 is SGHDT and CDR2 is YYEEEE. The DNA of the CDR3 is TGTGCCAGCAGCGTGCTGAGCTCTGGGGCCAACGTCCTGACTTTC. Its translation is CASSVLSSGANVLTF.

The CDR3 sequence: CASSYGGTVQETQYF. The CDR3 nucleotides read TGTGCCAGCAGTTACGGGGGGACTGTACAAGAGACCCAGTACTTC. This chain connects TRBV6-2 or TRBV6-3 to TRBJ2-5, with D maybe TRBD2 (6 bases). V lost 2 bases, J lost 2 bases, and 12 bases lay in between. Germline V gene data show CDR1 as MNHEY and CDR2 as SVGEGT. This CDR3 region has 15 residues.

J is TRBJ1-2 and V is TRBV5-1, with TRBD1 as a possible D gene (5 bases). The V gene lost 0 bases and the J gene lost 6 bases, with 9 bases spanning the gap. The germline V gene has CDR1 SGHRS and CDR2 YFSETQ. The CDR3 is made up of 13 amino acids. CDR3 amino acids: CASSLAGRNGYTF. For the CDR3, the DNA is TGCGCCAGCAGCTTGGCAGGGCGCAATGGCTACACCTTC.

The chain recombines TRBV2 with TRBJ1-5; TRBD1 agrees at 7 bases. V trimming: 3 bases; J trimming: 4 bases; junction bases outside the gene matches: 6. The germline CDR1 and CDR2 sequences are SNHLY and FYNNEI. This CDR3 has 15 residues. DNA for the CDR3: TGTGCCAGCAGTGACGGGGACAGTGCAAATCAGCCCCAGCATTTT. Encoded protein: CASSDGDSANQPQHF. Variable domain in full (rest from reference TRBV2 and TRBJ1-5): EPEVTQTPSHQVTQMGQEVILRCVPISNHLYFYWYRQILGQKVEFLVSFYNNEISEKSEIFDDQFSVERPDGSNFTLKIRSTKLEDSAMYFCASSDGDSANQPQHFGDGTRLSIL.

The chain joins TRBV11-2 to TRBJ1-4; 8 bases are a match to TRBD1. The CDR3 runs to 15 residues. Germline lookup yields CDR1 SGHAT and CDR2 FQNNGV. With V trimmed by 4 bases and J by 4 bases, 5 bases remained unmatched. CDR3 DNA: TGTGCCAGCAGCTCTCAGGGGGCCCTTAATGAAAAACTGTTTTTT. Protein sequence: CASSSQGALNEKLFF. Together with reference TRBV11-2 and TRBJ1-4, the CDR3 gives the full variable domain: EAGVAQSPRYKIIEKRQSVAFWCNPISGHATLYWYQQILGQGPKLLIQFQNNGVVDDSQLPKDRFSAERLKGVDSTLKIQPAKLEDSAVYLCASSSQGALNEKLFFGSGTQLSVL.

The chain combines TRBV6-6 with TRBJ2-7, with no clear D. V was clipped by 0 bases and J by 4 bases, with 4 bases between them. Germline V gives CDR1 MNHNY, CDR2 SVGAGI (reference sequence). CDR3 length: 12 amino acids. This chain's CDR3 is CASSYSRYEQYF. The CDR3 coding sequence is TGTGCCAGCAGTTACTCGAGATACGAGCAGTACTTC.

This clone is classed as medium-sized. The chain uses TRBV2 and TRBJ2-1; 7 bases are shared with TRBD2. J gave up 1 base and V 3 bases, and 6 bases lay outside the gene matches. Germline V gives CDR1 SNHLY, CDR2 FYNNEI. This CDR3 has 16 residues. CDR3 loop: CASSEEAGKSYNEQFF. CDR3 coding DNA: TGTGCCAGCAGTGAGGAAGCGGGAAAGTCCTACAATGAGCAGTTCTTC.

V and J are TRBV30 and TRBJ1-5; 8 nucleotides align to TRBD1. After removal of 1 base from V and 5 bases from J, the junction contained 4 bases not matched to a gene. Germline V CDR1 and CDR2: GTSNPN, SVGIG (reference sequence). CDR3 length: 14 residues. CDR3 nucleotides: TGTGCCTGGAGTGCCCGGACAGGGTATCAGCCCCAGCATTTT. Its protein is CAWSARTGYQPQHF.

This clone was detected a few times. This rearrangement joins TRBV3-1 (or the pseudogene TRBV3-2) to TRBJ1-3, with 8 bases lining up with TRBD1. V trimming: 6 bases; J trimming: 4 bases; junction bases outside the gene matches: 8. From germline, CDR1 is LGHDT and CDR2 YNNKEL (reference sequence). The CDR3 spans 15 residues. CDR3 nucleotide sequence: TGTGCCAGCAGTTCTGGCAGGGACAGGGGAAACACCATATATTTT. Translation: CASSSGRDRGNTIYF.

This clone is classed as medium-sized (0.01 to 0.1%). This CDR3 is also generated by other DNA sequences in the sample. This rearrangement joins TRBV14 to TRBJ1-6, with D unresolved. Deletions cut 1 base from V and 7 bases from J, with 8 bases between. Germline CDR1 and CDR2: SGHDN and FVKESK. This CDR3 is 14 amino acids long. In nucleotides, the CDR3 is TGTGCCAGCAGCCAAGGAAGGGAGAATTCACCCCTCCACTTT. Amino acid sequence: CASSQGRENSPLHF.